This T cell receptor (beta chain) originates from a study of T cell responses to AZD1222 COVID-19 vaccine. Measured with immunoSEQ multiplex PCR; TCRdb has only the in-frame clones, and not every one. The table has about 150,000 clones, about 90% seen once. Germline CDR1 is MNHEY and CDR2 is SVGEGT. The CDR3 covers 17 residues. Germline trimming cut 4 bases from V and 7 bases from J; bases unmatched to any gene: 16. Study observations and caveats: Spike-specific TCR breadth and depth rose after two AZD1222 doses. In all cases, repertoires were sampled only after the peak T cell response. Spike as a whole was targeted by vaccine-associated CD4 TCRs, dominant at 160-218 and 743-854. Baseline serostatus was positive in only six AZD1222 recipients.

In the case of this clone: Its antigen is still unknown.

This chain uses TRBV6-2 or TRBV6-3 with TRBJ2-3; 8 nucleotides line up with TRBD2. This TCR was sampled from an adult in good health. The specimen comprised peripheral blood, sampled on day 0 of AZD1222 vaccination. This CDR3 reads CASSFSTSGTSRYTQYF. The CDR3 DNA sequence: TGTGCCAGCAGTTTCTCAACCTCCGGGACTAGTCGGTATACGCAGTATTTT.